This T cell receptor beta chain was sequenced for a study of neurological immune-mediated disorders. Study observations and caveats: Phylogenetic grouping assigned the repertoires of 18 of 34 multiple sclerosis patients to a single related-CDR3 cluster, which may represent a signature. The multiple sclerosis repertoire cluster was not associated with any clinical or MRI feature, with the authors stating that larger cohorts are needed. Healthy controls had more TCR clonal expansion than multiple sclerosis, which showed the least, whereas HTLV-1-associated myelopathy showed the most.

Germline V gene data show CDR1 as SGHTA and CDR2 as FQGNSA. This CDR3 has 14 residues. V was trimmed by 5 bases and J by 7 bases, leaving 14 bases between them. Each TCR transcript was tagged with a 10-nucleotide random UMI during 5'RACE. MiXCR was run by TCRdb on the 5' RACE reads, yielding one entry per CDR3 protein. Of 50,000 to 60,000 distinct CDR3 sequences listed, 3% to 4% are singletons. This clonotype was detected many times. What it binds is unknown. The material sequenced was CD4+ T cells from blood. The TCR was taken from a middle-aged woman with multiple sclerosis. V gene TRBV7-2 combines with J gene TRBJ1-4; D remains ambiguous. The CDR3 DNA reads TGTGCCAGCAGCCCCAGTAGATCCGGTGAAAAACTGTTTTTT. Residues: CASSPSRSGEKLFF.